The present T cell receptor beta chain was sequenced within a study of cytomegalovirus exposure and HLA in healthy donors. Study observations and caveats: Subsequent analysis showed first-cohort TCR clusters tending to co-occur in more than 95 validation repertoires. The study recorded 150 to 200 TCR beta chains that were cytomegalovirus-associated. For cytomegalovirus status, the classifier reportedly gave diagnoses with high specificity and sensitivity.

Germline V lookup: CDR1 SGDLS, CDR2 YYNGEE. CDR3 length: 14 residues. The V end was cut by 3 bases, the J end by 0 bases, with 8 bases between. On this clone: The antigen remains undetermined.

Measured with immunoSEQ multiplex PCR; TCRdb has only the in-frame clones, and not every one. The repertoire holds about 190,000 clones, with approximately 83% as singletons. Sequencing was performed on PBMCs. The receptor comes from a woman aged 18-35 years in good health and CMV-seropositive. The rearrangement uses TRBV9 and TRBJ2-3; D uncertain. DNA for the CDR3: TGTGCCAGCAGCGAACTTGCTAGCACAGATACGCAGTATTTT. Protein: CASSELASTDTQYF.